Listed here are 6 T cell receptor beta chains from one sample, sequenced in a study of chemoradiotherapy in HPV16-positive cancers. Clones were read by immunoSEQ multiplex PCR, and TCRdb kept only the in-frame ones, dropping some. The sample records some 11,000 clones, around 71% being singletons. Collection of the sample occurred from a patient who underwent chemoradiotherapy. The receptors were sampled from a human donor with HPV-associated anogenital cancer.

The CDR3, as DNA: TGTGCCAGCAGCTCAGTGGGGTACGAGCAGTACTTC. It translates to CASSSVGYEQYF. The V gene is TRBV7-2, the J gene TRBJ2-7; D is unresolved. V shed 4 bases and J shed 4 bases, with 8 bases lying between them. The CDR3 is 12 amino acids. CDR1 and CDR2 (germline): SGHTA, FQGNSA.

J is TRBJ2-3 and V is TRBV4-3, with 7 bases fitting TRBD2. Germline loops: CDR1 LGHNA, CDR2 YSLEER. This CDR3 has 17 amino acids. V gave up 0 bases and J gave up 1 base; unmatched junction bases: 7. The CDR3: CASSQEGGLAGTDTQYF. The CDR3 DNA sequence: TGCGCCAGCAGCCAAGAGGGCGGGCTAGCGGGCACAGATACGCAGTATTTT.

The chain has TRBV6-1 and TRBJ1-3; 7 bases fit TRBD1. The CDR3 has 17 residues. J gave up 0 bases and V 3 bases, and 8 bases lay outside the gene matches. Per the germline V gene, CDR1 is MNHNS and CDR2 is SASEGT. This CDR3 reads CASSEAGQPLSGNTIYF. The CDR3, as DNA: TGTGCCAGCAGTGAGGCGGGACAGCCCCTCTCTGGAAACACCATATATTTT.

This clone has only one observation. This rearrangement joins TRBV7-9 to TRBJ2-4; 7 bases are a match to TRBD2. After removal of 4 bases from V and 5 bases from J, the junction contained 8 bases not matched to a gene. This CDR3 contains 15 residues. Germline V gene data show CDR1 as SEHNR and CDR2 as FQNEAQ (reference sequence). CDR3 loop: CASSSWERGENIQYF. Here the CDR3 DNA reads TGTGCCAGCAGCTCTTGGGAGCGGGGCGAAAACATTCAGTACTTC.

The chain employs TRBV6-1 and TRBJ2-5; D may be TRBD1 (5 bases). This CDR3 contains 15 residues. Trimming pared 6 bases from V and 1 base from J, leaving 15 bases between. Per the germline V gene, CDR1 is MNHNS and CDR2 is SASEGT. The DNA of the CDR3 is TGTGCCAGCAGACCCAGGGCCAGGACCCAAGAGACCCAGTACTTC. Residues: CASRPRARTQETQYF.

This clone came up once. The rearrangement links TRBV7-2 to TRBJ2-3; 11 bases are a match to TRBD2. This CDR3 has 16 amino acids. The germline V gene has CDR1 SGHTA and CDR2 FQGNSA. Losses at the gene ends were 5 bases for V and 3 bases for J; bases not matched to a gene: 7. The chain's CDR3 is CASSLILAGGTDTQYF. DNA for the CDR3: TGTGCCAGCAGCCTTATTCTAGCGGGAGGAACAGATACGCAGTATTTT.